This TCR beta chain emerged from a study of T-cell reconstitution after alpha-beta-depleted transplantation in children. Losses at the gene ends were 6 bases for V and 5 bases for J; bases not matched to a gene: 8. The CDR3 loop spans 14 amino acids. CDR1 KGHSH and CDR2 LQKENI come from the germline V gene. Preparation of the TCRbeta library involved a method that used unique molecular identifiers. One entry per CDR3 protein, called by TCRdb with MiXCR from the PCR reads. Seen here are 440,000 or so distinct CDR3 sequences, about 40% observed once, and the top ten hold about 30%. This sample comprised PBMCs, obtained before TCRalphabeta/CD19-depleted stem cell transplant. This sequence was found in a girl aged 2-9 years with aplastic anemia, due to receive a stem cell transplant. V is TRBV18 and J is TRBJ1-1; 8 nucleotides match TRBD1. CDR3 protein: CASSGGTGLTEAFF. The CDR3, as DNA: TGTGCCAGCTCGGGCGGGACAGGCCTTACTGAAGCTTTCTTT.